The 18 T cell receptor beta chains below come from one sample, sequenced in a study of cytomegalovirus exposure and HLA in healthy donors. Only in-frame clones appear in the TCRdb table, and some are missing; sequencing was by immunoSEQ multiplex PCR. The table includes 160,000 or so clones, around nine tenths detected once. The sequenced sample consisted of PBMCs. These receptor sequences come from a man in his late teens or twenties in good health and CMV-seropositive.

Comment on this clone: The same CDR3 arises from other DNA sequences in this sample as well. CDR3 DNA sequence: TGTGCCAGCAGTTTGGGACAGGGAGATGGCTACACCTTC. It is translated as CASSLGQGDGYTF. V is TRBV7-9 and J is TRBJ1-2; 9 bases fit TRBD1. Germline lookup yields CDR1 SEHNR and CDR2 FQNEAQ (reference sequence). The CDR3 has 13 residues. Germline trimming cut 6 bases from V and 6 bases from J; bases unmatched to any gene: 5. Filled out from reference TRBV7-9 and TRBJ1-2, the complete variable domain reads DTGVSQNPRHKITKRGQNVTFRCDPISEHNRLYWYRQTLGQGPEFLTYFQNEAQLEKSRLLSDRFSAERPKGSFSTLEIQRTEQGDSAMYLCASSLGQGDGYTFGSGTRLTVV.

V gene TRBV5-5 combines with J gene TRBJ2-2; D possibly corresponds to TRBD1 (5 bases). The CDR3 extends over 15 amino acids. Trimming took 4 bases from V and 7 from J, leaving 17 bases between them. The V gene's germline CDR1 is SGHKS and CDR2 YYEKEE (reference sequence). In DNA form, the CDR3 reads TGTGCCAGCAGCAATTTACAAGGGGCGGTCGGGGAGCTGTTTTTT. It codes for CASSNLQGAVGELFF.

V gene TRBV6-5 combines with J gene TRBJ2-7, with a possible D match to TRBD2 (5 bases). V was clipped by 2 bases and J by 6 bases, with 11 bases between them. The germline V gene has CDR1 MNHEY and CDR2 SVGAGI. There are 13 residues in the CDR3. CDR3 residues: CASSYDGISEQYF. CDR3 DNA sequence: TGTGCCAGCAGTTACGACGGGATTTCCGAGCAGTACTTC.

The V call is TRBV9, the J call TRBJ2-7, with 10 bases lining up with TRBD2. Per germline, CDR1 SGDLS and CDR2 YYNGEE. With V trimmed by 4 bases and J by 3 bases, 10 bases remained unmatched. This CDR3 has 16 residues. Here the CDR3 reads CASSFNPGTSDYEQYF. The CDR3 DNA is TGTGCCAGCAGCTTTAACCCGGGGACTAGCGACTACGAGCAGTACTTC.

This chain uses TRBV13 with TRBJ2-3; tentatively, D is TRBD2 (5 bases). Germline V gene data show CDR1 as PRHDT and CDR2 as FYEKMQ (reference sequence). Trimming took 5 bases from V and 5 from J, leaving 20 bases between them. This CDR3 has 16 amino acids. The CDR3 region is CASSREGRQLVDTQYF. The CDR3 DNA reads as TGTGCCAGCAGCCGAGAGGGTCGGCAGCTCGTAGATACGCAGTATTTT. The complete variable domain, with remaining parts taken from reference TRBV13 and TRBJ2-3, reads AAGVIQSPRHLIKEKRETATLKCYPIPRHDTVYWYQQGPGQDPQFLISFYEKMQSDKGSIPDRFSAQQFSDYHSELNMSSLELGDSALYFCASSREGRQLVDTQYFGPGTRLTVL.

This chain joins TRBV29-1 and TRBJ2-7; 16 bases agree with TRBD2. This CDR3 is 16 amino acids long. Germline values: CDR1 SQVTM, CDR2 ANQGSEA. J was trimmed by 7 bases and V by 7 bases; bases with no gene match: 13. The CDR3 nucleotides are TGCAGCGCAGGGACTAGCGGGAGGGCCGCAGACTCGGAGCAGTACTTC. Its protein product is CSAGTSGRAADSEQYF.

The chain has TRBV7-2 and TRBJ2-2; 9 nucleotides align to TRBD2. The CDR3 runs to 16 residues. Germline CDR1 and CDR2: SGHTA and FQGNSA. Trimming cost V 5 bases and J 2 bases; bases outside gene matches: 6. The CDR3 DNA reads as TGTGCCAGCAGCAAGCGGGGGGCCCCCAACACCGGGGAGCTGTTTTTT. Translation: CASSKRGAPNTGELFF.

The chain uses TRBV28 and TRBJ1-2, with D tentatively TRBD1 (6 bases). The germline V gene has CDR1 MDHEN and CDR2 SYDVKM. The CDR3 is made up of 14 amino acids. V shed 9 bases and J shed 3 bases, with 17 bases lying between them. The CDR3 region is CASFKGGTYYGYTF. In DNA, the CDR3 is TGTGCCAGTTTCAAAGGGGGAACTTACTATGGCTACACCTTC.

The genes are TRBV9 and TRBJ2-1, with 9 bases aligning to TRBD1. The CDR3 is 13 residues long. Unmatched junction bases numbered 1, after V lost 3 bases and J lost 6 bases. Germline CDR1 reads SGDLS; CDR2 reads YYNGEE. The CDR3 DNA reads TGTGCCAGCAGCGGGACAGGGGTCAATGAGCAGTTCTTC. Protein product: CASSGTGVNEQFF.

V and J are TRBV7-2 and TRBJ2-5; D might be TRBD1 (6 bases). The V and J ends lost 5 bases and 2 bases respectively, with 9 bases between them. Germline loops: CDR1 SGHTA, CDR2 FQGNSA. This CDR3 has 13 residues. The CDR3 here is CASSRTAQETQYF. CDR3 DNA sequence: TGTGCCAGCAGCCGGACAGCTCAAGAGACCCAGTACTTC.

This clone appeared a single time. The chain recombines TRBV27 with TRBJ2-1; maybe TRBD2 (5 bases). The CDR3 consists of 15 residues. V was pared by 6 bases and J by 6 bases, with 18 bases between. Germline CDR1 and CDR2: MNHEY and SMNVEV (reference sequence). The CDR3 DNA sequence: TGTGCCAGCAGCCGGACGCCTGTCGGGGTCAATGAGCAGTTCTTC. It encodes CASSRTPVGVNEQFF.

The V call is TRBV13, the J call TRBJ1-6; TRBD1 matches at 7 bases. The CDR3 consists of 17 residues. Germline V lookup: CDR1 PRHDT, CDR2 FYEKMQ (reference sequence). Losses at the gene ends were 5 bases for V and 6 bases for J; bases not matched to a gene: 13. CDR3 DNA: TGTGCCAGCAGCCGGTGGTCGGTGAGGGGGCCTAATTCACCCCTCCACTTT. This sequence encodes CASSRWSVRGPNSPLHF.

The CDR3 bases are TGTGCCAGCAGCTTCACAGGGGGACCTGACGAGCAGTACTTC. It specifies CASSFTGGPDEQYF. The chain is built from TRBV7-2 and TRBJ2-7; 8 positions agree with TRBD1. The CDR3 covers 14 residues. Germline CDR1 reads SGHTA; CDR2 reads FQGNSA. V was clipped by 3 bases and J by 5 bases; unmatched bases: 6. Drawing the rest from reference TRBV7-2 and TRBJ2-7, the complete variable domain is GAGVSQSPSNKVTEKGKDVELRCDPISGHTALYWYRQSLGQGLEFLIYFQGNSAPDKSGLPSDRFSAERTGGSVSTLTIQRTQQEDSAVYLCASSFTGGPDEQYFGPGTRLTVT.

J is TRBJ1-2 and V is TRBV7-2; D not resolved. The ends were cut back, 4 bases at V and 4 bases at J, with 13 bases in the middle. Germline assignment: CDR1 SGHTA and CDR2 FQGNSA. This CDR3 spans 14 amino acids. CDR3 residues: CASSSGVPSYGYTF. In DNA form, the CDR3 reads TGTGCCAGCAGCTCCGGGGTCCCCTCCTATGGCTACACCTTC. Variable domain in full (rest from reference TRBV7-2 and TRBJ1-2): GAGVSQSPSNKVTEKGKDVELRCDPISGHTALYWYRQSLGQGLEFLIYFQGNSAPDKSGLPSDRFSAERTGGSVSTLTIQRTQQEDSAVYLCASSSGVPSYGYTFGSGTRLTVV.

This sequence joins TRBV6-4 and TRBJ2-1, with TRBD2 matching 8 bases. Germline V CDR1 and CDR2: MRHNA, SNTAGT. The CDR3 extends over 17 amino acids. The J segment lost 1 base and the V segment lost 2 bases, leaving 7 bases of the junction unmatched. The CDR3 loop is CASSDTGPGGSYNEQFF. DNA for the CDR3: TGTGCCAGCAGTGACACCGGTCCGGGGGGGTCCTACAATGAGCAGTTCTTC.

CDR3 loop: CASSVGRGARRNTEAFF. CDR3 nucleotides: TGTGCCAGCAGCGTTGGTCGGGGGGCCCGTCGGAACACTGAAGCTTTCTTT. This rearrangement joins TRBV9 to TRBJ1-1; tentatively, D is TRBD1 (6 bases). CDR3 length equals 17 residues. Trimming removed 2 bases at V and 1 base at J, with 18 bases between. The germline V gene encodes CDR1 SGDLS and CDR2 YYNGEE. Full variable domain (rest looked up from reference TRBV9 and TRBJ1-1): DSGVTQTPKHLITATGQRVTLRCSPRSGDLSVYWYQQSLDQGLQFLIQYYNGEERAKGNILERFSAQQFPDLHSELNLSSLELGDSALYFCASSVGRGARRNTEAFFGQGTRLTVV.

This clone was recorded only once. This sequence joins TRBV18 and TRBJ2-1; TRBD1 agrees at 8 bases. The CDR3 runs 15 residues. Trimming took 3 bases from V and 2 from J; bases not matched to a gene: 3. Germline values: CDR1 KGHSH, CDR2 LQKENI. In nucleotides, the CDR3 is TGTGCCAGCTCACCCTGGGACAGGACCTACAATGAGCAGTTCTTC. Translation: CASSPWDRTYNEQFF.

V is TRBV9 and J is TRBJ2-1; 9 positions match TRBD2. This CDR3 has 15 residues. V was pared by 3 bases and J by 5 bases, with 6 bases of the junction left unmatched. Germline V gives CDR1 SGDLS, CDR2 YYNGEE. CDR3 bases: TGTGCCAGCAGCGGGGGCGGGGGGGCCGACAATGAGCAGTTCTTC. Protein sequence: CASSGGGGADNEQFF.